This T cell receptor beta chain is from a study of shared clonotypes between healthy human individuals. Study outcomes and limitations: Naive subsets generally had larger estimated richness than memory subsets. Donors were few, which limited the genetic and exposure-history diversity represented.

To note about this clone: Antigen unknown. Other DNA sequences of this sample code for an identical CDR3.

Template for every sorted-subset replicate PCR totaled about 200 ng DNA, tens of thousands of T cell genomes. Assay used: immunoSEQ multiplex PCR; TCRdb lists only in-frame clones, some missing. This sample carries hundreds of thousands of clones, less than 80% of them seen once, and the ten largest clones take approximately 1.8%. CDR3 length: 13 amino acids. Trimming pared 3 bases from V and 1 base from J, leaving 6 bases between. CDR1 and CDR2 from the germline V gene are KGHSH and LQKENI. This sequence joins TRBV18 and TRBJ1-2; no clear D gene. The clonotype was recovered from a woman aged 25-40 years in good health. The sample consisted of memory CD4+ T cells sorted from blood. Subset specified: CD45RA-negative fraction. The CDR3 DNA sequence: TGTGCCAGCTCACCGGACGGTAACTATGGCTACACCTTC. Translating it yields CASSPDGNYGYTF.